This T cell receptor (beta chain) is drawn from a study of human T cells and chemical hapten exposure. Whole-study context: 0.01% DPC was applied to the upper back in patch tests, which were read at 6 days. Regarding the study as a whole: Patch test scores rose with PT1 expanded TCR counts, a positive correlation.

As the library was built, unique molecular identifiers were attached to individual cDNA molecules. TCRdb redid the calling of the RACE reads with MiXCR, one entry per CDR3 protein. The sample carries around 120,000 distinct CDR3 sequences, around an eighth recorded once. This clonotype was seen repeatedly, ten times or more. The antigen remains unidentified. Germline V gene data show CDR1 as MNHNY and CDR2 as SVGAGI (reference sequence). This CDR3 has 16 residues. The J segment lost 3 bases and the V segment lost 5 bases, leaving 9 bases of the junction unmatched. Noted time point: patch test 1, 2 weeks after DPC sensitization. The treatment denotes: therapeutic diphenylcyclopropenone sensitization with weekly scalp DPC.

The source material was whole blood, sampled in connection with sensitization to the hapten diphenylcyclopropenone (DPC). The clonotype was recovered from a woman between 45 and 60 years old with alopecia areata. Some clones in this sample may be carry-over from other donors' samples. The chain links TRBV6-6 to TRBJ2-7; 11 nucleotides align to TRBD1. The CDR3 protein is CASSDPGTGGSYEQYF. In DNA form, the CDR3 reads TGTGCCAGCAGTGACCCAGGGACAGGGGGAAGCTACGAGCAGTACTTC.